This T cell receptor beta chain emerged from a study of blood T cell repertoires in COVID-19. Authors' processing steps: How many nucleated cells were present was estimated from reference gene primer amplification. Only in-frame clones appear in the TCRdb table, and some are missing; sequencing was by immunoSEQ multiplex PCR. V and J calls and clone size are given by that table; D and trimming were obtained from the DNA. The table records under 250,000 clones, 88% of them present only once. The ends lost 5 bases at V and 1 base at J; junction bases unmatched: 1. There are 14 residues in the CDR3. Germline assignment: CDR1 LNHNV and CDR2 YYDKDF (reference sequence).

What was sequenced was peripheral blood. The chain is built from TRBV15 and TRBJ2-3; TRBD2 aligns across 9 bases. The receptor was derived from a woman aged 30 to 39 with COVID-19, enrolled during active disease. Here the CDR3 DNA reads TGTGCCACCAGCTGGACTAGCGGCACAGATACGCAGTATTTT. Translation gives CATSWTSGTDTQYF.